This TCR beta chain was captured in a study of T cells in Graves' hyperthyroidism and ophthalmopathy (dated by TCRdb to about 2019). Background for the entire study: Peripheral blood samples were taken at initial diagnosis, before any treatment was given. The approximately 90 discovery patients were randomly split 7:3 into training and test sets. In roughly six Graves' hyperthyroidism patients, the study also compared T-cell repertoires from thyroid tissue with T-cell repertoires from blood. To identify distinguishing TCR V-J signatures, a discovery cohort of around 100 patients was used, comprising 43 with Graves' ophthalmopathy and around 60 with stable Graves' hyperthyroidism. TCR Vbeta CDR3 sequencing of 130 to 150 peripheral blood samples (approximately 44 ophthalmopathy, under 80 hyperthyroidism and about 17 progressor patients) is reported in the paper. Following sampling, methimazole starting at 30 mg daily was given to hyperthyroidism patients, and high-dose intravenous methylprednisolone was given to ophthalmopathy patients. An independent validation cohort of under 20 hyperthyroidism patients and some 15 patients who later progressed to ophthalmopathy tested prospective prediction of ophthalmopathy. On the study overall, not on this receptor specifically: Ophthalmopathy was separated from stable hyperthyroidism by a 13 V-J signature model, with 87.88% sensitivity and about 81% specificity obtained in cross-validation and 80%/75% obtained in testing. Most expanded thyroid clonotypes (frequency above 0.001) were also detected in blood, a finding suggesting that blood repertoires may reflect thyroid immune responses. In validation, the model predicted progression to ophthalmopathy with 55% to 71% sensitivity and approximately 72% specificity, a median of 6.5 months before onset. No statistical method was used to set the sample size in advance, and investigators knew the group allocation.

Ophthalmopathy patients had moderately to severely active disease, with a Clinical Activity Score of 3 or more, a NOSPECS grade of 4 or more, and a disease duration of less than 3 months. Exclusion was applied to patients with uncontrolled infections, other autoimmune diseases, pregnancy or lactation. Diagnoses were established on the basis of clinical symptoms, serum thyroxine and TRAb, thyroid ultrasound, and orbital computed tomography. Ficoll-Paque density gradient centrifugation was used to isolate PBMCs from approximately 10 ml of fresh peripheral blood. Total RNA was extracted using Trizol reagent, and RNA quality was assessed on an Agilent 2100 Bioanalyzer. TCR beta CDR3 regions were amplified from RNA transcripts. The TCR CDR3 was subjected to a first round of RT-PCR using the HTBI primer set and the Qiagen OneStep RT-PCR kit. The libraries were constructed in a second round of multiplex PCR and then size-selected and purified. Paired-end sequencing of the libraries was performed with 100 bp reads on an Illumina HiSeq2000. The authors' pipeline ran thus. SOAPnuke was used to process the raw data, throwing out any read that contained adapters or uncalled bases, had a mean Phred below 15, or lacked an exact constant-primer or identifier match. COPE v1.2.5 was used to merge the high-quality paired reads, and each unique nucleotide sequence was defined as a clonotype. MiTCR v1.1 was used to align clonotypes to the IMGT TRBV, TRBD and TRBJ reference segments. The analysis was restricted to V-J combinations with a frequency above 0.0001, which together covered about 99% of the repertoires. The TCS score was defined as the ratio of F50 (clonal expansion) to E x V (chaos), calculated using BLOSUM62-based TCRdist between CDR3 peptides within each V-J. Welch's t-statistics and random forest reduced around 510 V-J features to fewer than 15, which were used in a naive Bayes classifier (R e1071). TCRdb reprocessed the public reads (quality trimming at Q25 with fastp, clone calling with MiXCR) and kept in-frame beta chains. Each CDR3 protein appears once, grouped with its most common genes and DNA. The V and J calls were not made by the authors but by TCRdb's processing. This sample is represented by about 530,000 distinct CDR3 sequences; about 15% of them were singletons. The ten largest clones capture 17% of the sample.

About this clonotype: What antigen it recognizes has not been identified. Nothing much larger sits one base from this clone, and base qualities are not available.

Trimming removed 0 bases from V and 4 bases from J; the gene matches leave 7 bases unexplained. The germline V gene supplies CDR1 SGDLS and CDR2 YYNGEE. The CDR3 has 16 amino acids, counting the end cysteine and phenylalanine. Of all the DNA, just the CDR3 is kept, 48 bases in frame from base 1. The receptor was isolated from a woman in her late teens or twenties with Graves' ophthalmopathy. Source material: blood. The chain is made from TRBV9 and TRBJ2-3, with 8 bases in between that match TRBD2. The sequenced DNA is TGTGCCAGCAGCGTAGAAGCGGGAGCGTCGGCAGATACGCAGTATTTT. It codes for CASSVEAGASADTQYF.